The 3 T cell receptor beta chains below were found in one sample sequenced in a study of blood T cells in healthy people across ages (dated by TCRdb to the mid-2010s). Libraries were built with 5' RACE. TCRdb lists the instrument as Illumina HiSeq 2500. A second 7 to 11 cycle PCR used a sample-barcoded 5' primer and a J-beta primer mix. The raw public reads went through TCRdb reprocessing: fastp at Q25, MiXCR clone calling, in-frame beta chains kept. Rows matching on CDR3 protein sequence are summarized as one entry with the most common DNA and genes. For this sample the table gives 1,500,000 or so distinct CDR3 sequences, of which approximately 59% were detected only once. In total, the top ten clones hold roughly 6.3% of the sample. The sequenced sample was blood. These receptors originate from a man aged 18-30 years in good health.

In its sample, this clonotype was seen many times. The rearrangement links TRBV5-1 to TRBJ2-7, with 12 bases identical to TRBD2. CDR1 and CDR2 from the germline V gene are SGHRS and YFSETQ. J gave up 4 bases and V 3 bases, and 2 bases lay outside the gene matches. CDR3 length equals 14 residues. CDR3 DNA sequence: TGCGCCAGCAGCTGGACTAGCGGGGAATACGAGCAGTACTTC. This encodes CASSWTSGEYEQYF.

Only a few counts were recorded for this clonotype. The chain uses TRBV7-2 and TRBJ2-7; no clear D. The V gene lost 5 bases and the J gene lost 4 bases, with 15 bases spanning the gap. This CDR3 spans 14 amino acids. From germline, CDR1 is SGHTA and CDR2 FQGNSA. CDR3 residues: CASSPPGGIYEQYF. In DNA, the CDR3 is TGTGCCAGCAGCCCGCCGGGCGGAATTTACGAGCAGTACTTC.

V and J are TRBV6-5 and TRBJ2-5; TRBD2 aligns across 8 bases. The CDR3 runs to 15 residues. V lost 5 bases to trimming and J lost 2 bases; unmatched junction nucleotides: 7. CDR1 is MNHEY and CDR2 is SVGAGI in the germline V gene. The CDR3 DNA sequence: TGTGCCAGCAGTAAGACTAGCGCAATACAAGAGACCCAGTACTTC. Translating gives CASSKTSAIQETQYF.